This TCR beta chain emerged from a study of T-cell memory formation after mild COVID-19. TCRdb independently ran MiXCR on the 5' RACE reads; one entry per CDR3 protein. The top ten clones hold 20% to 25% of a sample with about 290,000 distinct CDR3 sequences, about a sixth of them seen once. This clonotype was seen at least ten times. Sequencing was performed on PBMCs or a T cell subset sorted from them (not recorded which). This receptor was obtained from a man between 18 and 29 years old who had mild COVID-19 (a few samples of this study predate the infection). Cell type and time point are not known.

CDR3 coding DNA: TGCGCCAGCAGCTCGACTAGCGGGGGGGCCTACAATGAGCAGTTCTTC. Translation gives CASSSTSGGAYNEQFF. The chain is built from TRBV4-3 and TRBJ2-1; the match to TRBD2 covers 14 bases. With 5 bases clipped from V and 2 bases from J, the junction kept 2 bases outside the gene matches. The CDR3 totals 16 residues. Germline V gene sequence: CDR1 LGHNA, CDR2 YSLEER.